Sequencing of this T cell receptor beta chain was carried out in a study of T-cell reconstitution after alpha-beta-depleted transplantation in children. This clonotype was picked up a small number of times. This CDR3 is built from 15 residues. Germline V gives CDR1 SGHTA, CDR2 FQGTGA. The germline V and J ends were trimmed by 4 bases and 0 bases, with 10 bases remaining between them. A library of TCRbeta sequences, prepared with unique molecular identifiers, was generated. MiXCR was run by TCRdb on the PCR reads, yielding one entry per CDR3 protein. Of 450,000 to 600,000 distinct CDR3 sequences listed, about 30% are singletons.

The V and J genes are TRBV7-3 and TRBJ2-1; D might be TRBD1 or TRBD2, each matching 5 bases. The origin of this receptor is a human donor who donated a stem cell graft to a child with aplastic anemia. The sequencing used PBMCs from the stem cell graft donor, collected from the stem cell graft. The CDR3 loop reads CASSWTGGSYNEQFF. In nucleotides, the CDR3 is TGTGCCAGCAGCTGGACTGGGGGCTCCTACAATGAGCAGTTCTTC.